The 7 T cell receptor beta chains given below trace back to one sample, sequenced in a study of vaccination and CD4 T cells after COVID-19. What these receptors recognize is not known. Treatment here: roughly 10-day PBMC culture with coronavirus spike peptide pools or control peptides (ViraFEST assay). Cultured CD4+ T-cell DNA underwent Oncomine TCR Beta short-read sequencing. TCRdb redid the calling of the PCR reads with MiXCR, one entry per CDR3 protein. The repertoire consists of about 17,000 distinct CDR3 sequences, with roughly 51% occurring once and the leading ten covering about a sixth. Sequenced input: CD4+ T cells from blood, cultured in vitro. Receptors were obtained from a human donor who had recovered from COVID-19.

Note on this clonotype: An end of the junction does not agree with germline; a read error may underlie this. V and J are TRBV7-6 and TRBJ1-2; D remains unclear. Per germline, CDR1 SGHVS and CDR2 FNYEAQ. The CDR3 covers 13 residues. The CDR3 nucleotides read TGTGCCAGCAGCTTTGCCGAGGGCGGTGGCCACACCTTC. Its translation is CASSFAEGGGHTF.

Only a few counts were recorded for this clonotype. The CDR3 spells CASRPSGEETQYF. DNA of the CDR3: TGTGCCAGCAGACCTAGCGGCGAAGAGACCCAGTACTTC. The rearrangement links TRBV6-1 to TRBJ2-5; 7 bases match TRBD2. This CDR3 comprises 13 residues. Germline V lookup: CDR1 MNHNS, CDR2 SASEGT. V was pared by 6 bases and J by 3 bases, with 4 bases of the junction left unmatched.

The chain carries TRBV20-1 and TRBJ2-3; TRBD2 agrees at 8 bases. V lost 3 bases to trimming and J lost 6 bases; unmatched junction nucleotides: 5. CDR1 is DFQATT, CDR2 SNEGSKA, per germline (reference sequence). The CDR3 contains 13 residues. The CDR3 coding sequence is TGCAGTGCTAGCGGGGGGGTGGGGGATACGCAGTATTTT. It translates to CSASGGVGDTQYF.

This clonotype has just one count. The rearrangement joins TRBV15 to TRBJ2-1, with a weak D call TRBD2 (6 bases). Germline V CDR1 and CDR2: LNHNV, YYDKDF (reference sequence). The V end was cut by 1 base, the J end by 7 bases, with 14 bases between. The CDR3 extends over 15 amino acids. CDR3 coding DNA: TGTGCCACCAGCAGAGGCGGGGTCTGGGGAAATGAGCAGTTCTTC. It specifies CATSRGGVWGNEQFF.

The chain uses TRBV27 and TRBJ2-1; the D gene is possibly TRBD1 (5 bases). Germline-derived CDR1 and CDR2 are MNHEY and SMNVEV (reference sequence). V was pared by 2 bases and J by 8 bases, with 7 bases between. This CDR3 is built from 12 residues. The CDR3 nucleotides are TGTGCCAGCAGTTTAAGGGGCCATGAGCAGTTCTTC. It codes for CASSLRGHEQFF.

The genes are TRBV4-2 and TRBJ2-3; a weak D match, TRBD2 (6 bases). Germline CDR1 and CDR2: LGHNA and YNFKEQ. V dropped 1 base and J dropped 2 bases, with 10 bases sitting between them. The length of the CDR3 is 15 residues. The CDR3 here is CASSQASANTDTQYF. The CDR3 DNA follows: TGTGCCAGCAGCCAAGCTAGCGCTAACACAGATACGCAGTATTTT.

V and J are TRBV20-1 and TRBJ2-7, with 7 bases aligning to TRBD1. The CDR3 runs 14 residues. CDR1 and CDR2 from the germline V gene are DFQATT and SNEGSKA (reference sequence). The trim removed 4 bases at V and 3 bases at J, leaving 9 bases unmatched. The CDR3: CSATTDRTLYEQYF. DNA of the CDR3: TGCAGTGCTACGACGGACAGGACCCTCTACGAGCAGTACTTC.